This paragraph reports one TCR beta chain. What it recognizes is unknown. These data belong to a study of regulatory and conventional T cells in RAG deficiency. Study findings and constraints: In Omenn syndrome, Treg and Tconv repertoires overlapped >75%.

TCRdb's copy holds only in-frame clones and misses some; the assay was immunoSEQ multiplex PCR. Seen here are roughly 32,000 clones, about 88% observed once, and the top ten hold about an eighth. This CDR3 spans 15 amino acids. Germline CDR1 is MGHRA and CDR2 is YSYEKL. Trimming took 1 base from V and 6 from J; bases not matched to a gene: 5. This same sample was also part of a study on regulatory T cells. That study reports: Primers: 52 TRBV forward and 13 TRBJ reverse. Skewed V and J usage and few unique V-J pairs marked patient repertoires, most in Tregs.

The receptor was isolated from a human donor in good health. The chain joins TRBV4-1 to TRBJ2-1; TRBD1 matches 8 bases. The sequenced material came from CD8+ T cells sorted from blood. CDR3 DNA: TGCGCCAGCAGCCAAGTAAGGACAGGGCTCAATGAGCAGTTCTTC. Protein sequence: CASSQVRTGLNEQFF.